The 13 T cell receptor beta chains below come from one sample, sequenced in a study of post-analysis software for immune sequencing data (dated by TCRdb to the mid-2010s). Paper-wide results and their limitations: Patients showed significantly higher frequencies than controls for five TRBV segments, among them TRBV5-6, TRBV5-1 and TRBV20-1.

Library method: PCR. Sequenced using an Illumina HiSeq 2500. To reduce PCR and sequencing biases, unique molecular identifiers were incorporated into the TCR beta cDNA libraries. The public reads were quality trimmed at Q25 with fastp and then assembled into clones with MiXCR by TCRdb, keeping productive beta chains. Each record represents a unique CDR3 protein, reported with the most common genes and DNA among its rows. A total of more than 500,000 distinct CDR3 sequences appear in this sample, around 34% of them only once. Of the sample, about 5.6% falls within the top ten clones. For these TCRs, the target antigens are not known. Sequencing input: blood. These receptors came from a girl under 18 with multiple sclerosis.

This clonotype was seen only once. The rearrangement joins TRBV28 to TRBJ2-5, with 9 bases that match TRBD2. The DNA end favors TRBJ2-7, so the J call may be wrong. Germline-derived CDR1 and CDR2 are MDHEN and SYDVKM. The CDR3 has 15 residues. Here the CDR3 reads CASSRGLAGSYEQYF. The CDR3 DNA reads TGTGCCAGCAGTCGGGGACTAGCTGGTTCCTACGAGCAGTACTTC.

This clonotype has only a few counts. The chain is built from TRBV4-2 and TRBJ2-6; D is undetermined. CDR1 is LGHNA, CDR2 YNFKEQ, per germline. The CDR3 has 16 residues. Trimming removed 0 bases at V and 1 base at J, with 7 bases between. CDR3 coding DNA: TGTGCCAGCAGCCAAGATTCAGTATCTGGGGCCAACGTCCTGACTTTC. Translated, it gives CASSQDSVSGANVLTF.

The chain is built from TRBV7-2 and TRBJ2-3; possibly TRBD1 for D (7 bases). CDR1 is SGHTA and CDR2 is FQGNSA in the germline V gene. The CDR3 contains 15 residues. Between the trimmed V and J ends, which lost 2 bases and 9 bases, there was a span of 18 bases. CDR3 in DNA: TGTGCCAGCAGCTTATTGGGACAGTCGGGGGTCACGCAGTATTTT. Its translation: CASSLLGQSGVTQYF.

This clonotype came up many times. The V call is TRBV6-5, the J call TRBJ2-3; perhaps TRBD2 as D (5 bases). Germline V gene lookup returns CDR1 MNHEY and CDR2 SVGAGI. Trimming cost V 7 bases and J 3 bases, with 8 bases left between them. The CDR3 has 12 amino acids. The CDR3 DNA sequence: TGTGCCAGCAATGGAGGTACAGATACGCAGTATTTT. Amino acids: CASNGGTDTQYF.

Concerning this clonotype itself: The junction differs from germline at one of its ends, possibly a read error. CDR3 residues: CASSDRTANYGFTF. CDR3 nucleotides: TGTGCCAGCAGCGATCGGACGGCCAACTATGGCTTCACCTTC. This rearrangement joins TRBV4-2 to TRBJ1-2; D not certain. The V gene's germline CDR1 is LGHNA and CDR2 YNFKEQ. CDR3 length: 14 amino acids.

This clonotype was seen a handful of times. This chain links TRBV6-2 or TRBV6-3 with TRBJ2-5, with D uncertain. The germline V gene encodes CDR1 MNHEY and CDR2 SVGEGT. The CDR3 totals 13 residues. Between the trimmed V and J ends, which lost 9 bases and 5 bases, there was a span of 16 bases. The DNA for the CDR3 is TGTGCCAGTCTTAGGGATTCGATGGAGACCCAGTACTTC. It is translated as CASLRDSMETQYF.

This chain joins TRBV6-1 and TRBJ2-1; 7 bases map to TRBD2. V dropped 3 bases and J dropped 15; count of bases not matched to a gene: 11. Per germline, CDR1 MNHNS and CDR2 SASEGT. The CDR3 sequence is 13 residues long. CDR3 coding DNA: TGTGCCAGCAGTGACATAGGGACGGGAGGATGGTTCTTC. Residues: CASSDIGTGGWFF.

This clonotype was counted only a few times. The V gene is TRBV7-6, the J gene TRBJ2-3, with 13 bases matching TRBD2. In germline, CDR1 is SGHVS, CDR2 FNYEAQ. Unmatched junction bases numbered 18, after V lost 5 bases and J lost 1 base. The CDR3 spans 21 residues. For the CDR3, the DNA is TGTGCCAGCAGCGCCGACGCACTAGCGGGGGGGACGTTCGGTGGCACAGATACGCAGTATTTT. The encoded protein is CASSADALAGGTFGGTDTQYF.

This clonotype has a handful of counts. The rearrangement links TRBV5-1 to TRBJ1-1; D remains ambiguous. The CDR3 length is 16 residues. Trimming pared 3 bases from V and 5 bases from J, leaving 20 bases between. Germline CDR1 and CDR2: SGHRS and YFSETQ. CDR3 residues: CASSSPAGGWGTEAFF. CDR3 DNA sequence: TGCGCCAGCAGCTCCCCCGCGGGCGGGTGGGGTACTGAAGCTTTCTTT.

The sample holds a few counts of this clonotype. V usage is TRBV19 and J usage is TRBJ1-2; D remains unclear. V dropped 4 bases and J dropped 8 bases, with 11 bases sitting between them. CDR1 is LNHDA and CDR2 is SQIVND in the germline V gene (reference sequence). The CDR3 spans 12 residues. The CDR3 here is CASSNRAWGYTF. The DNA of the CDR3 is TGTGCCAGTAGTAACCGAGCTTGGGGCTACACCTTC.

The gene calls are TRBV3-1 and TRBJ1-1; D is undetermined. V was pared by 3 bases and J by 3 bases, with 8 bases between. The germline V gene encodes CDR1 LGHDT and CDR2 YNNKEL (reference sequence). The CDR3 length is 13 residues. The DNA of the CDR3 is TGTGCCAGCAGCCACCGGGCTGACACTGAAGCTTTCTTT. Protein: CASSHRADTEAFF.

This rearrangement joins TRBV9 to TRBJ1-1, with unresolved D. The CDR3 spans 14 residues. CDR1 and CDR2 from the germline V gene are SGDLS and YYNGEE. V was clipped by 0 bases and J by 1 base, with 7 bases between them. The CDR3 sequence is CASSVAAGNTEAFF. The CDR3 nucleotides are TGTGCCAGCAGCGTAGCGGCAGGGAACACTGAAGCTTTCTTT.

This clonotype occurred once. The CDR3 region is CSASQTSGSYEQYF. In DNA, the CDR3 is TGCAGTGCTAGTCAGACGTCGGGCTCCTACGAGCAGTACTTC. This rearrangement joins TRBV20-1 to TRBJ2-7; D ambiguous. The CDR3 loop spans 14 amino acids. Looked up from germline, CDR1 is DFQATT and CDR2 is SNEGSKA (reference sequence). The ends were cut back, 3 bases at V and 0 bases at J, with 12 bases in the middle.